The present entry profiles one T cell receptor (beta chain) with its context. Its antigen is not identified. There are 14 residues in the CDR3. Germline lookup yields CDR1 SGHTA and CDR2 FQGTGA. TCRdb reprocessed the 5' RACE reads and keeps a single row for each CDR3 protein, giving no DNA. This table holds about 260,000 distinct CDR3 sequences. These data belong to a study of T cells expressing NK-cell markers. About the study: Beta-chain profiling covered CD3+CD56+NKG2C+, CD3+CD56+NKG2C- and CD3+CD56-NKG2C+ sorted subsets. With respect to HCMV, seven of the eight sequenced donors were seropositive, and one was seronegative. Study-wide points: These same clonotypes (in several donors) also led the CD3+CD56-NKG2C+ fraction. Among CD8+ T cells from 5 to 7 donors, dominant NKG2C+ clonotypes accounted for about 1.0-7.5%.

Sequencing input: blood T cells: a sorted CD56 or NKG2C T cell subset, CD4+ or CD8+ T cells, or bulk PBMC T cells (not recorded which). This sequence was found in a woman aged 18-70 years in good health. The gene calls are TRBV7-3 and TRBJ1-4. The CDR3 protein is CASSAGGPNEKLFF.